These T cell receptor beta chains were read from a single sample in a study of blood T cell repertoires in COVID-19. Profiling relied on immunoSEQ multiplex PCR, and the TCRdb table lists in-frame clones only, not all of them. The sample lists around 40,000 clones, roughly three quarters occurring once. What was sequenced was peripheral blood. These receptor sequences come from a woman of 80 years or more with acute or convalescent COVID-19. Both conserved end residues are part of each CDR3. D genes are given only for firm matches. Only some rows state a clone size, as once, few, many or a class for expanded clones.

TRBV27	TRBD2	TRBJ2-1	few	TGTGCCAGCAGTGTTCCTAGCGGACCCTCCTACAATGAGCAGTTCTTC	CASSVPSGPSYNEQFF
TRBV24-1	-	TRBJ2-1	-	TGTGCCACCAGTGACGCCGGGACTTCGTACAATGAGCAGTTCTTC	CATSDAGTSYNEQFF
TRBV25-1	TRBD1	TRBJ2-1	-	TGTGCCAGCAGTTCCCCTCGGACAGGGGGGACCTACAATGAGCAGTTCTTC	CASSSPRTGGTYNEQFF
TRBV14	TRBD2	TRBJ2-1	-	TGTGCCAGCAGCCAAGATCGGGGGCGAACTCTAGCGGGTAGGTGGAGGTCCTACAATGAGCAGTTCTTC	CASSQDRGRTLAGRWRSYNEQFF
TRBV4-1	TRBD1	TRBJ1-6	-	TGCGCCAGCAGGGAGGGGGCGGAAAATTCACCCCTCCACTTT	CASREGAENSPLHF
TRBV5-1	-	TRBJ1-1	-	TGCGCCAGCAGCGCAGGGACACCCCCTGGGACTGAAGCTTTCTTT	CASSAGTPPGTEAFF
TRBV19	TRBD1	TRBJ1-2	-	TGTGCCAGTAGTATAGCGGGACAGATTAACTATGGCTACACCTTC	CASSIAGQINYGYTF
TRBV11-2	TRBD2	TRBJ2-1	-	TGTGCCAGCAGCTTAGTAGGGGGGTCTAGCGGGAGGGCCATGAATGAGCAGTTCTTC	CASSLVGGSSGRAMNEQFF
TRBV5-1	TRBD1	TRBJ1-4	-	TGCGCCAGCAGCTTGGGGGACAGGAGAGATGAAAAACTGTTTTTT	CASSLGDRRDEKLFF
TRBV7-2	TRBD1	TRBJ1-2	once	TGTGCCAGCAGCTTAACAGGGGGTGGCTACACCTTC	CASSLTGGGYTF
TRBV20-1	TRBD2	TRBJ2-1	-	TGCAGTGGAGCGGGAATTAGTGAGCAGTTCTTC	CSGAGISEQFF
TRBV19	-	TRBJ1-1	few	TGTGCCAGTAGTATTGGGGGGGCGACTGAAGCTTTCTTT	CASSIGGATEAFF
TRBV18	TRBD1	TRBJ1-2	-	TGTGCCAGCTCACCATCGACTGTGCACGGGACAGGGTATGGCTACACCTTC	CASSPSTVHGTGYGYTF
TRBV18	TRBD2	TRBJ2-6	-	TGTGCCAGCTCACAACGAGGACTAGCGGAGGGGGCCAACGTCCTGACTTTC	CASSQRGLAEGANVLTF
TRBV18	TRBD1	TRBJ1-4	-	TGTGCCAGCTCACCATCGGGACAGGGTGATGAAAAACTGTTTTTT	CASSPSGQGDEKLFF
TRBV19	-	TRBJ1-1	-	TGTGCCAGTAGTATCGTCGGGGGGGGGCAGAGAGTGCCTGAAGCTTTCTTT	CASSIVGGGQRVPEAFF
TRBV19	TRBD2	TRBJ2-4	-	TGTGCCAGTAGTATATCCCCGCTAGCGGGTCGGAACATTCAGTACTTC	CASSISPLAGRNIQYF
TRBV5-5	TRBD1	TRBJ1-1	once	TGTGCCAGCAGCTTGGTCCGGACAGGTTACTACACTGAAGCTTTCTTT	CASSLVRTGYYTEAFF
TRBV5-1	TRBD2	TRBJ2-1	-	TGCGCCAGCAGGGGACCTAGCGGGAGCTACAATGAGCAGTTCTTC	CASRGPSGSYNEQFF
TRBV20-1	TRBD1	TRBJ1-2	once	TGCAGTGCTCCAGGGGGCGGCTACACCTTC	CSAPGGGYTF
TRBV29-1	-	TRBJ1-1	-	TGCAGCGTTCGGGGGTTCATGAACACTGAAGCTTTCTTT	CSVRGFMNTEAFF
TRBV7-2	-	TRBJ2-3	-	TGTGCCAGCAGCTTGGACTTCTCACAGGATACGCAGTATTTT	CASSLDFSQDTQYF
TRBV5-8	TRBD1	TRBJ2-5	-	TGTGCCAGCAGAACCGGGACAGGGCTCCCGGGGGCGACCCAGTACTTC	CASRTGTGLPGATQYF
TRBV6-5	-	TRBJ1-6	-	TGTGCCAGCAGCCCCAGTGGGCTGAATAATTCACCCCTCCACTTT	CASSPSGLNNSPLHF
TRBV7-3	TRBD2	TRBJ2-1	-	TGTGCCAGCGGAATGGGGACTAGCAATGAGCAGTTCTTC	CASGMGTSNEQFF
TRBV6-1	TRBD1	TRBJ1-3	once	TGTGCCAGCAGTGAATTTGACAGGGGGTATGGTGGAAACACCATATATTTT	CASSEFDRGYGGNTIYF
TRBV5-4	-	TRBJ2-7	-	TGTGCCAGCAGCTTGGCGGCAGGGGTCATATTGGGCTACGAGCAGTACTTC	CASSLAAGVILGYEQYF
TRBV14	-	TRBJ1-2	medium-sized	TGTGCCAGCAGCCAGGTAGAGAGTAGCGGCTACACCTTC	CASSQVESSGYTF
TRBV6-5	TRBD1	TRBJ1-2	few	TGTGCCAGCAAACCGGGACAGTTCTATGGCTACACCTTC	CASKPGQFYGYTF
TRBV5-1	TRBD2	TRBJ2-3	-	TGCGCCAGCAGCCAGCCCAATGCAACTAGCGGGAGGAGCACAGATACGCAGTATTTT	CASSQPNATSGRSTDTQYF
TRBV18	-	TRBJ1-1	-	TGTGCCAGCTCACCAGCCGACATGAACACTGAAGCTTTCTTT	CASSPADMNTEAFF
TRBV5-1	-	TRBJ1-1	-	TGCGCCAGCAGCTTCCGGGACACTGAAGCTTTCTTT	CASSFRDTEAFF
TRBV15	TRBD1	TRBJ2-7	many	TGTGCCACCAGCCTCGGGACAGGGGGCCCCTACGAGCAGTACTTC	CATSLGTGGPYEQYF
TRBV7-2	-	TRBJ1-1	-	TGTGCCAGCAGCTGGGTCCCGGCGGAGGGTGAAGCTTTCTTT	CASSWVPAEGEAFF
TRBV29-1	-	TRBJ2-5	-	TGCAGCGTTCGGGTTGTAGAGACCCAGTACTTC	CSVRVVETQYF
TRBV7-2	TRBD1	TRBJ1-5	-	TGTGCCAGCAGCTTAATGACAGGGGGGAATAATCAGCCCCAGCATTTT	CASSLMTGGNNQPQHF
TRBV7-8	-	TRBJ1-1	-	TGTGCCAGCAGCATACTCCAAGCTGGGAACACTGAAGCTTTCTTT	CASSILQAGNTEAFF
TRBV21-1	-	TRBJ2-1	-	TGTGCCAGCAGCAAAGGAGGTCCACCCCACTACAATGAGCAGTTCTTC	CASSKGGPPHYNEQFF
TRBV9	-	TRBJ1-2	-	TGTGCCAGCAGCGGGGTGGCAGGCGGCTACACCTTC	CASSGVAGGYTF
TRBV6-6	TRBD2	TRBJ2-1	-	TGTGCCAGCAGTCCGACCGGGAGGAATGAGCAGTTCTTC	CASSPTGRNEQFF
TRBV5-4	TRBD2	TRBJ2-3	once	TGTGCCAGCAGCTCAGGGCTATCGGGAGGAAATACGCAGTATTTT	CASSSGLSGGNTQYF
TRBV14	TRBD1	TRBJ2-7	-	TGTGCCAGCAGCCAAGCCCCGGTACAGGGGGCCGAGCAGTACTTC	CASSQAPVQGAEQYF
TRBV3-1/TRBV3-2	TRBD2	TRBJ2-7	-	TGTGCCAGCAGCTATCGACTAGCTCCCAACTACGAGCAGTACTTC	CASSYRLAPNYEQYF
TRBV6-4	-	TRBJ2-1	-	TGTGCCAGCAGTGACTCGGGGGGAGGCTACAATGAGCAGTTCTTC	CASSDSGGGYNEQFF
TRBV9	TRBD2	TRBJ2-1	-	TGTGCCAGCAGCCAGGGACTAGCGGAGATCAATGAGCAGTTCTTC	CASSQGLAEINEQFF
TRBV7-9	-	TRBJ2-5	-	TGTGCCAGCAGCGCCAGGGGTGAGACCCAGTACTTC	CASSARGETQYF
TRBV6-2/TRBV6-3	-	TRBJ2-1	-	TGTGCCAGCAGTTACTTGGCCGGGAGCTCCTACAATGAGCAGTTCTTC	CASSYLAGSSYNEQFF
TRBV11-2	-	TRBJ1-4	-	TGTGCCAGCAGACGGCAGGGTGCTCACACTAATGAAAAACTGTTTTTT	CASRRQGAHTNEKLFF
TRBV28	-	TRBJ1-2	-	TGTGCCAGCAGTTTCGGTTTAAACTATGGCTACACCTTC	CASSFGLNYGYTF
TRBV19	-	TRBJ1-2	-	TGTGCCAGTATTAGCGGCCTAGGTCGGGGAGGCTACACCTTC	CASISGLGRGGYTF
TRBV30	TRBD2	TRBJ2-3	-	TGTGCCTGGAGTGGGGGACTAGCGGGAGAGATAGATACGCAGTATTTT	CAWSGGLAGEIDTQYF
TRBV30	TRBD1	TRBJ1-1	-	TGTGCCTGGAACGGACAGGGGGGGACTGAAGCTTTCTTT	CAWNGQGGTEAFF
TRBV5-8	TRBD1	TRBJ1-5	-	TGTGCCAGCAGCTTGGAAGTGACAGGGGGTAATCAGCCCCAGCATTTT	CASSLEVTGGNQPQHF
TRBV5-4	TRBD2	TRBJ2-4	-	TGTGCCAGCAGCCCGCGGACTAGCGGGAGTGTAGGAAACATTCAGTACTTC	CASSPRTSGSVGNIQYF
TRBV24-1	-	TRBJ2-3	-	TGTGCCACCAGTGAACCTAGAGCAGGCCCCGAGGGTACAGATACGCAGTATTTT	CATSEPRAGPEGTDTQYF
TRBV7-2	TRBD1	TRBJ1-2	-	TGTGCCAGCAGCGGAGGGGGCGGAGGTATTGGCTACACCTTC	CASSGGGGGIGYTF
TRBV7-2	TRBD1	TRBJ1-5	medium-sized	TGTGCCAGCAGCTTTGACAGGGTAAATCAGCCCCAGCATTTT	CASSFDRVNQPQHF